The rows below give T cell receptor beta chains drawn from one sample of a study of T-cell memory formation after mild COVID-19. TCRdb re-called the 5' RACE reads through MiXCR, storing one row per CDR3 protein. Here the sample spans approximately 100,000 distinct CDR3 sequences, more than 9.5% being singletons. Sequencing used PBMCs or a T cell subset sorted from them (not recorded which). These receptors came from a man in his late teens or twenties who had mild COVID-19 (a few samples of this study predate the infection). Cell type and time point are not known. The CDR3 runs from the conserved cysteine through the conserved F or W. A D gene is named only where the DNA matches it firmly. A row's size may be missing; if present it is once, few, many or a size class.

D gene,J gene,clone size,V gene,CDR3 DNA,CDR3 protein
NA,TRBJ2-5,NA,TRBV5-1,TGCGCCAGCAGCTTGGTTTACAGGCCGCTACCCCAGACCCAGTACTTC,CASSLVYRPLPQTQYF
TRBD2,TRBJ2-3,few,TRBV6-5,TGTGCCAGCAGTCCACCAGCGGGGGGGAGCACAGATACGCAGTATTTT,CASSPPAGGSTDTQYF
TRBD1,TRBJ2-5,NA,TRBV29-1,TGCAGCGTTGAGACAGGGGAAGGGGAGACCCAGTACTTC,CSVETGEGETQYF
NA,TRBJ2-7,few,TRBV21-1,TGTGCCAGCAGCAAACGGGTCGCGGGGACCTCCTACGAGCAGTACTTC,CASSKRVAGTSYEQYF
NA,TRBJ2-1,NA,TRBV30,TGTGCCTGGAGTGTAGGGGTCGACAATGAGCAGTTCTTC,CAWSVGVDNEQFF
NA,TRBJ2-4,few,TRBV6-6,TGTGCCAGCAGCTACGGGGGTCTAGCCAAAAACATTCAGTACTTC,CASSYGGLAKNIQYF
NA,TRBJ1-3,NA,TRBV2,TGTGCCAGCAGGACCCGAGAATCTGGTATTGGAAACACCATATATTTT,CASRTRESGIGNTIYF
NA,TRBJ2-5,few,TRBV3-1,TGTGCCAGCACCAAAGCCGGGTCCGGGGAGACCCAGTACTTC,CASTKAGSGETQYF
NA,TRBJ1-2,NA,TRBV4-1,TGCGCCAGCAGCCAACCTTGGGCAGGGTCCGATGGCTACACCTTC,CASSQPWAGSDGYTF
NA,TRBJ2-1,NA,TRBV25-1,TGTGCCAGCAGCTTTGGGGGGGAGCAGTTCTTC,CASSFGGEQFF
TRBD1,TRBJ1-5,NA,TRBV6-2/TRBV6-3,TGTGCCAGCAGCACCGGACAGGCCTCGGATGCCCAGCATTTT,CASSTGQASDAQHF
TRBD1,TRBJ1-5,few,TRBV18,TGTGCCAGCTCACCACGACAGGGGAGGAATCAGCCCCAGCATTTT,CASSPRQGRNQPQHF
NA,TRBJ1-1,few,TRBV5-1,TGCGCCAGCAGCTTGAGGGGTCCCACTGAAGCTTTCTTT,CASSLRGPTEAFF
TRBD1,TRBJ1-1,NA,TRBV7-6,TGTGCCAGCAGCTCAGGGGGTCTCACTGAAGCTTTCTTT,CASSSGGLTEAFF
NA,TRBJ2-7,many,TRBV4-3,TGCGCCAGCAGCCAAAAGGAGAAGGGGTCCTACGAGCAGTACTTC,CASSQKEKGSYEQYF
NA,TRBJ2-6,many,TRBV5-1,TGCGCCAGCAGCTTCCTTTATGGCTCTGGGGCCAACGTCCTGACTTTC,CASSFLYGSGANVLTF
NA,TRBJ1-1,few,TRBV7-9,TGTGCCAGCAGCTTAGGGGACCGGGGACACCTGAACACTGAAGCTTTCTTT,CASSLGDRGHLNTEAFF
TRBD1,TRBJ1-3,few,TRBV2,TGTGCCAGCAGTGGGGGACAGCTCTCTGGAAACACCATATATTTT,CASSGGQLSGNTIYF
TRBD2,TRBJ2-5,many,TRBV10-3,TGTGCCATCAGTACGACTAGCGTGGAGACCCAGTACTTC,CAISTTSVETQYF
TRBD2,TRBJ2-1,NA,TRBV7-7,TGTGCTAGCAGTAGGACTAGCGGGTCTTACAATGAGCAGTTCTTC,CASSRTSGSYNEQFF
NA,TRBJ2-1,NA,TRBV27,TGTGCCAGCACCCTACGGGCGTGGGGGAACAATGAGCAGTTCTTC,CASTLRAWGNNEQFF
NA,TRBJ2-2,NA,TRBV5-1,TGCGCCAGCAGCTTGCACAGGAACACCGGGGAGCTGTTTTTT,CASSLHRNTGELFF
NA,TRBJ1-4,few,TRBV18,TGTGCCAGCTCATGGGACACCTATGAAAAACTGTTTTTT,CASSWDTYEKLFF
TRBD2,TRBJ2-1,few,TRBV12-3/TRBV12-4,TGTGCCAGCAGTTTTGGACTAGCCAATGAGCAGTTCTTC,CASSFGLANEQFF
NA,TRBJ1-2,NA,TRBV7-9,TGTGCCAGCGTGGTGGCTAACTATGGCTACACCTTC,CASVVANYGYTF
NA,TRBJ1-2,NA,TRBV27,TGTGCCAGCAGTTTTCTGGGAATACTGGGCGGCTACACCTTC,CASSFLGILGGYTF
NA,TRBJ1-5,NA,TRBV6-5,TGTGCCACCGGATCCGGGAGCCCCCAGCATTTT,CATGSGSPQHF
TRBD1,TRBJ1-2,NA,TRBV7-9,TGTGCCAGCAGCCTCATACAGGGGGCGATTTATGGCTACACCTTC,CASSLIQGAIYGYTF
TRBD2,TRBJ2-1,NA,TRBV7-3,TGTGCCAGCAGCTTAACTGGACTAGCGGGCAGTGACTACAATGAGCAGTTCTTC,CASSLTGLAGSDYNEQFF
TRBD2,TRBJ2-1,NA,TRBV5-1,TGCGCCAGCAGCCCGCGGGGGGAATACAATGAGCAGTTCTTC,CASSPRGEYNEQFF
NA,TRBJ2-7,few,TRBV18,TGTGCCAGCTCGGATCCGGGCCGAAACCTCCCCTACGAGCAGTACTTC,CASSDPGRNLPYEQYF
NA,TRBJ2-7,many,TRBV7-9,TGTGCCAGCAGCTTATTGTCACAGGGACCCGAGCAGTACTTC,CASSLLSQGPEQYF
NA,TRBJ2-7,NA,TRBV7-6,TGTGCCAGCAGCTCCGAGGCAGGCTACCCCTACGAGCAGTACTTC,CASSSEAGYPYEQYF
NA,TRBJ1-6,NA,TRBV24-1,TGTGCCACCAGTGGAGGTTCCAAGAATAATTCACCCCTCCACTTT,CATSGGSKNNSPLHF
NA,TRBJ1-2,NA,TRBV6-2/TRBV6-3,TGTGCCAGCAGTCCTACCACCGAGGGGAAGAACTATGGCTACACCTTC,CASSPTTEGKNYGYTF
TRBD2,TRBJ2-1,few,TRBV5-1,TGCGCCAGCAGCTCGAGTGGGGGGGAGGCCTACAATGAGCAGTTCTTC,CASSSSGGEAYNEQFF
NA,TRBJ2-7,NA,TRBV5-1,TGCGCCAGCAGCTTGGTGGCCTACGAGCAGTACTTC,CASSLVAYEQYF
NA,TRBJ1-3,once,TRBV5-6,TGTGCCAGCAGCTTGTGGAGCCCGGGGGTAGACACCATATATTTT,CASSLWSPGVDTIYF
NA,TRBJ1-1,few,TRBV20-1,TGCAGTGCCAGACCCAGTCAGGGCCTGAACACTGAAGCTTTCTTT,CSARPSQGLNTEAFF